This T cell receptor (beta chain) was captured by sequencing in a study of T cells in Graves' hyperthyroidism and ophthalmopathy. Study results and caveats: Ophthalmopathy was told apart from stable hyperthyroidism by a 13 V-J model. Also found in blood were most expanded thyroid clonotypes above 0.001.

About this clonotype: The antigen remains unidentified.

Disease duration under 2 months; hyperthyroidism patients were aged 18 to 65. The germline gives CDR1 ENHRY, CDR2 SYGVKD. The length of the CDR3 is 16 residues. The ends were cut back, 0 bases at V and 1 base at J, with 9 bases in the middle. The investigators amplified TCR beta CDR3 regions from RNA transcripts. The primer set for the first-round RT-PCR of the TCR CDR3 was HTBI. MiXCR, applied by TCRdb to the multiplex PCR reads, yields one record per CDR3 protein. Here the sample spans roughly 420,000 distinct CDR3 sequences, less than 20% being singletons. The sample taken for sequencing was blood. The chain carries TRBV10-3 and TRBJ2-2; the D gene is possibly TRBD2 (5 bases). This clonotype was sampled from a woman aged 18-29 years with Graves' hyperthyroidism. The CDR3 reads CAISESGGRNTGELFF. Here the CDR3 DNA reads TGTGCCATCAGTGAGTCGGGTGGGAGGAACACCGGGGAGCTGTTTTTT.